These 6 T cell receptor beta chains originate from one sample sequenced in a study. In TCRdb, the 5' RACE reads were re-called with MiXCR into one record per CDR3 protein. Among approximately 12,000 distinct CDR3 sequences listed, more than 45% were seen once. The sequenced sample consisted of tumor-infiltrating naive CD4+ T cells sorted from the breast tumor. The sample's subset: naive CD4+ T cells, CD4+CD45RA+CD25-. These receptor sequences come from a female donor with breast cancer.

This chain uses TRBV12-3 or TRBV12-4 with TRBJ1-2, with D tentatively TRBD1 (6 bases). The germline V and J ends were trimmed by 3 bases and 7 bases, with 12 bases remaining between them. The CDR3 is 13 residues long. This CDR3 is CASSLTGAFGYTF. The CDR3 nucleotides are TGTGCCAGCAGTTTGACGGGGGCTTTTGGCTACACCTTC.

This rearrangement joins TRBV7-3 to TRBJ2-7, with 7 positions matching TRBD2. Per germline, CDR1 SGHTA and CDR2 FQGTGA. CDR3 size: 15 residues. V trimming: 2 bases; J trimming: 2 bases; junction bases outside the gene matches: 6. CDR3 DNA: TGTGCCAGCAGCTTATTTGCGGGAGATGCCTACGAGCAGTACTTC. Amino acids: CASSLFAGDAYEQYF.

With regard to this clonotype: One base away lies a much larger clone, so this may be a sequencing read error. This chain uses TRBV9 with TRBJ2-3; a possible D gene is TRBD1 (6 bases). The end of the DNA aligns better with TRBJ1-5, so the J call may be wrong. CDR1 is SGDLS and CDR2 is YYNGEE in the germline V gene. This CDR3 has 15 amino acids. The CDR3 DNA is TGTGCCAGCAGCGTAGAGCTAAGTAGGACAGATACGCAGCATTTT. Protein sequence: CASSVELSRTDTQHF.

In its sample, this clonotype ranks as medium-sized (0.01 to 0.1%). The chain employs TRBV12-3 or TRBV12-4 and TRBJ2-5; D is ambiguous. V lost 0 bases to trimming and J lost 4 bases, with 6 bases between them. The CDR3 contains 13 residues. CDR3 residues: CASSLAGTETQYF. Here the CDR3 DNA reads TGTGCCAGCAGTTTAGCGGGAACAGAGACCCAGTACTTC.

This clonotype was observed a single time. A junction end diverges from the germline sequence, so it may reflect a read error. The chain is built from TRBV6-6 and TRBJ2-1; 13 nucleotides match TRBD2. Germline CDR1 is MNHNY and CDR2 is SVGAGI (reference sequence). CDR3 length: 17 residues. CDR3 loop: CASSSQPAGTSGNEQLF. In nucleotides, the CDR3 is TGTGCCAGCAGTTCGCAACCAGCTGGGACTAGCGGGAATGAGCAGTTGTTC.

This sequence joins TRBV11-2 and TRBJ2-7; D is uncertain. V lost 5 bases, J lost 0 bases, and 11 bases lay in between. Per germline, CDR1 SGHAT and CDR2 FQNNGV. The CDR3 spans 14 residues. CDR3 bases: TGTGCCAGCAGCCTAACTGGGAACTCCTACGAGCAGTACTTC. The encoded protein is CASSLTGNSYEQYF.